This TCR beta chain comes out of a study of response to subunit inactivated influenza vaccine. The V end lost 1 base, the J end lost 0 bases, and 12 bases lay between the germline ends. This CDR3 has 16 residues. Germline CDR1 is SEHNR and CDR2 is FQNEAQ (reference sequence). TCRdb reanalysed the RT-PCR reads using MiXCR and keeps one entry per CDR3 protein. This table holds approximately 310,000 distinct CDR3 sequences, about a fifth found once. Study outcomes and limitations: Authors suggested few new T cells are recruited by each seasonal influenza vaccination.

This clonotype was counted at least ten times. The antigen remains unidentified. Specimen: PBMCs from blood, collected approximately 20 months after vaccination. This sequence originates from a man aged 45-69 years who received an inactivated influenza vaccine. This rearrangement joins TRBV7-9 to TRBJ1-1, with D perhaps matching TRBD1 (5 bases). The CDR3 bases are TGTGCCAGCAGCTTAGGACAGTGGGATATGAACACTGAAGCTTTCTTT. This translates into CASSLGQWDMNTEAFF.